Below, 13 T cell receptor beta chains from the same sample are listed, as sequenced in a study of shared clonotypes between healthy human individuals. Sequencing was performed with immunoSEQ multiplex PCR; in TCRdb, only in-frame clones are kept and a portion is missing. The sample contains about 2,500,000 clones, just over 90% of which appear only once. The sample was naive CD4+ T cells sorted from blood. Subset of the sample: CD45RA+ positively selected. The receptors were sampled from a man aged 18 to 30 in good health.

The chain uses TRBV13 and TRBJ2-1, with 7 nucleotides matching TRBD2. This CDR3 contains 14 residues. CDR1 is PRHDT, CDR2 FYEKMQ, per germline (reference sequence). Losses at the gene ends were 0 bases for V and 7 bases for J; bases not matched to a gene: 3. The CDR3 DNA is TGTGCCAGCAGCTTAGGCGGTAGCGGGAATGAGCAGTTCTTC. It is translated as CASSLGGSGNEQFF.

The V call is TRBV10-3, the J call TRBJ2-3; TRBD2 matches at 10 bases. V lost 7 bases to trimming and J lost 2 bases; unmatched junction nucleotides: 6. The CDR3 spans 15 residues. Germline lookup yields CDR1 ENHRY and CDR2 SYGVKD. CDR3: CAITSSGSTTDTQYF. The CDR3 DNA sequence: TGTGCCATCACCTCTAGCGGGAGTACCACAGATACGCAGTATTTT.

The genes are TRBV5-4 and TRBJ1-2; possibly TRBD1 for D (5 bases). The CDR3 consists of 11 residues. V lost 2 bases and J 12 bases, leaving 11 bases between the germline ends. Germline lookup yields CDR1 SGHNT and CDR2 YYREEE (reference sequence). CDR3 sequence (DNA): TGTGCCAGCAGCTTACTGGGGGACCACACCTTC. This encodes CASSLLGDHTF.

The V and J genes are TRBV20-1 and TRBJ2-1; the D is unclear. The CDR3 is 11 residues long. V lost 6 bases and J lost 7, with 10 bases in between. Germline loops: CDR1 DFQATT, CDR2 SNEGSKA (reference sequence). This CDR3 is CSAPVQNEQFF. In nucleotides, the CDR3 is TGCAGTGCCCCGGTCCAAAATGAGCAGTTCTTC.

The V call is TRBV27, the J call TRBJ1-2; 7 positions agree with TRBD1. CDR3 length: 13 residues. The V and J ends lost 4 bases and 6 bases, in that order; junction bases with no gene match: 5. Germline V gives CDR1 MNHEY, CDR2 SMNVEV (reference sequence). The chain's CDR3 is CASSWDSRNGYTF. CDR3 sequence (DNA): TGTGCCAGCAGTTGGGACAGTCGGAATGGCTACACCTTC.

V usage is TRBV7-8 and J usage is TRBJ2-7; TRBD1 is a possible D gene (5 bases). This CDR3 region has 11 residues. The germline V gene encodes CDR1 SGHVS and CDR2 FQNEAQ. V shed 6 bases and J shed 5 bases, with 8 bases lying between them. Written as DNA, the CDR3 is TGTGCCAGCAGAGGGGATCACGAGCAGTACTTC. Protein: CASRGDHEQYF.

The chain joins TRBV9 to TRBJ1-3, with D tentatively TRBD1 (5 bases). Germline lookup yields CDR1 SGDLS and CDR2 YYNGEE. CDR3 length: 15 amino acids. V was shortened by 4 bases and J by 0 bases, with 11 bases between the two germline ends. CDR3 amino acids: CASSSDSGSGNTIYF. The CDR3 nucleotides are TGTGCCAGCAGCTCAGACAGCGGCTCTGGAAACACCATATATTTT.

As regards this clone: The same CDR3 is also encoded by other DNA sequences in this sample. This chain uses TRBV7-9 with TRBJ2-7; maybe TRBD1 (5 bases). This CDR3 spans 12 amino acids. CDR1 is SEHNR and CDR2 is FQNEAQ in the germline V gene (reference sequence). V was shortened by 5 bases and J by 4 bases, with 9 bases between the two germline ends. CDR3 bases: TGTGCCAGCAGCCGCCAGGGTTACGAGCAGTACTTC. It yields the protein CASSRQGYEQYF.

The J gene is TRBJ2-7, the V gene TRBV28; either TRBD1 or TRBD2 may supply D (6 bases each). The CDR3 has 12 residues. CDR1 MDHEN and CDR2 SYDVKM come from the germline V gene. V lost 7 bases and J 11 bases, leaving 18 bases between the germline ends. CDR3 coding DNA: TGTGCCAGCATAACTACCCGGGGGCCGAAGTACTTC. Protein: CASITTRGPKYF.

The chain recombines TRBV28 with TRBJ2-1; a weak D match, TRBD1 (6 bases). Germline CDR1 MDHEN, CDR2 SYDVKM. The CDR3 runs to 12 residues. V shed 5 bases and J shed 10 bases, with 12 bases lying between them. CDR3 DNA sequence: TGTGCCAGCAGTGAACAGGGAAGGGAGCAGTTCTTC. Translated, it gives CASSEQGREQFF.

The chain employs TRBV19 and TRBJ1-6, with D perhaps TRBD1 (5 bases). The CDR3 has 14 amino acids. CDR1 LNHDA and CDR2 SQIVND come from the germline V gene (reference sequence). V dropped 3 bases and J dropped 7 bases, with 10 bases sitting between them. The CDR3 is CASSIPSGNSPLHF. The CDR3 coding sequence is TGTGCCAGTAGTATCCCGTCAGGGAATTCACCCCTCCACTTT.

CDR3 sequence: CASSPERGVYGYTF. In DNA form, the CDR3 reads TGTGCCAGCTCCCCCGAAAGAGGGGTTTATGGCTACACCTTC. This chain links TRBV18 with TRBJ1-2; weak D call: TRBD1 (5 bases). V lost 6 bases and J 5 bases, leaving 16 bases between the germline ends. The CDR3 is 14 residues long. CDR1 is KGHSH, CDR2 LQKENI, per germline.

This chain uses TRBV5-4 with TRBJ1-2; tentatively, D is TRBD1 (5 bases). V was cut by 0 bases and J by 4 bases, with 13 bases left in between. Germline CDR1 reads SGHNT; CDR2 reads YYREEE (reference sequence). This CDR3 has 15 amino acids. The CDR3 here is CASSLDGQRVYGYTF. The CDR3 nucleotides are TGTGCCAGCAGCTTGGACGGACAACGGGTCTATGGCTACACCTTC.